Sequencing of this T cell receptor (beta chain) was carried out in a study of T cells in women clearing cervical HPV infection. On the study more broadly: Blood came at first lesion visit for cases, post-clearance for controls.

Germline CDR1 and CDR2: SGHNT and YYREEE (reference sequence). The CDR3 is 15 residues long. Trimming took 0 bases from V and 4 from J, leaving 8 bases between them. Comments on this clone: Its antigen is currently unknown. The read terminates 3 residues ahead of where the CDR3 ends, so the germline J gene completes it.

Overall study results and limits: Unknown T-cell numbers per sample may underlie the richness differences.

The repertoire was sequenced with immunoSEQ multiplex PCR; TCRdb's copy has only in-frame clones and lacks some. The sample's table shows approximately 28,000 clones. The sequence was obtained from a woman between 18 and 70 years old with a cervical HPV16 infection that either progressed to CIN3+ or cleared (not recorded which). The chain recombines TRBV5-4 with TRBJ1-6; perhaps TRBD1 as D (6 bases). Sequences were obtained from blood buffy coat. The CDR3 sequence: CASSLGGRYNSPLHF. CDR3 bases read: TGTGCCAGCAGCTTGGGGGGGCGGTATAATTCACCC.